In its sample, the clone carrying this TCR beta chain was seen a few times. The sample is drawn from a study of human T cells and chemical hapten exposure. Study at large: Diphenylcyclopropenone doses were given weekly to the scalps of patients across the roughly 24-week study.

Each CDR3 protein is one row after TCRdb ran MiXCR on the RACE reads. The data show some 90,000 distinct CDR3 sequences, roughly an eighth seen once. The V gene lost 5 bases and the J gene lost 1 base, with 22 bases spanning the gap. The CDR3 is made up of 18 amino acids. Time point reported: patch test 2, 6 weeks after DPC sensitization. Indicated treatment: therapeutic diphenylcyclopropenone sensitization with weekly scalp DPC. This chain uses TRBV12-3 or TRBV12-4 with TRBJ2-3, with D possibly being TRBD1 or TRBD2 (5 bases each). The sequence derives from a woman aged 35 to 49 with alopecia areata. Some clones in this sample may be carry-over from other donors' samples. The starting material was whole blood, obtained in connection with sensitization to the hapten diphenylcyclopropenone (DPC). CDR3 protein: CASSPPPGASRGTDTQYF. The CDR3 nucleotides are TGTGCCAGCAGTCCTCCCCCCGGGGCCTCGCGGGGCACAGATACGCAGTATTTT.